The next 32 T cell receptor beta chains were all read from a single sample in a study of T cells in Graves' hyperthyroidism and ophthalmopathy. TCR beta CDR3 sequences were amplified from RNA transcripts. Initially, a first-round RT-PCR of the TCR CDR3 employed the HTBI primer set. MiXCR, run by TCRdb on the multiplex PCR reads, gives a single entry per CDR3 protein. The sample carries about 560,000 distinct CDR3 sequences, 15% to 19% recorded once. Specimen: blood. These receptors all stem from a woman under 40 with Graves' hyperthyroidism.

V usage is TRBV5-1 and J usage is TRBJ2-5; no clear D. Per germline, CDR1 SGHRS and CDR2 YFSETQ. This CDR3 spans 13 amino acids. Trimming left V 2 bases short and J 1 base short, with 6 bases between. The CDR3 DNA sequence: TGCGCCAGCAGCTTTAAGGCCCAAGAGACCCAGTACTTC. Translated: CASSFKAQETQYF.

This clonotype has a handful of counts. This sequence joins TRBV4-2 and TRBJ2-3, with TRBD2 as a possible D gene (5 bases). Germline values: CDR1 LGHNA, CDR2 YNFKEQ. The V and J ends lost 1 base and 2 bases respectively, with 10 bases between them. This CDR3 has 15 residues. The CDR3 bases are TGTGCCAGCAGCCAAGTCAGCGGAACCACAGATACGCAGTATTTT. Protein: CASSQVSGTTDTQYF.

This clonotype was observed many times. The genes are TRBV27 and TRBJ1-6; D call uncertain. This CDR3 is built from 16 residues. Trimming took off 4 bases at V and 9 bases at J, with 19 bases between the two ends. Germline-derived CDR1 and CDR2 are MNHEY and SMNVEV (reference sequence). Here the CDR3 DNA reads TGTGCCAGCAGTTCAAACACCGCCCTTCAAGGTTCACCCCTCCACTTT. Amino acids: CASSSNTALQGSPLHF.

This clonotype has just a few counts. V and J are TRBV19 and TRBJ2-2; 9 bases fit TRBD2. Looked up from germline, CDR1 is LNHDA and CDR2 is SQIVND (reference sequence). This CDR3 has 13 residues. CDR3 loop: CGASGINTGELFF. CDR3 bases: TGTGGCGCTAGCGGGATTAACACCGGGGAGCTGTTTTTT.

This clonotype was detected many times. This chain links TRBV12-3 or TRBV12-4 with TRBJ2-2; D is ambiguous. The CDR3 length is 12 residues. V was pared by 3 bases and J by 8 bases, with 7 bases between. The CDR3 bases are TGTGCCAGCAGTTTCGAGAGAGGGGAGCTGTTTTTT. This gives the protein CASSFERGELFF.

This clonotype was detected a few times. This chain uses TRBV3-1 with TRBJ2-2; tentative D call: TRBD2 (6 bases). Trimming took 5 bases from V and 0 from J, leaving 10 bases between them. Germline CDR1 LGHDT, CDR2 YNNKEL (reference sequence). The CDR3 contains 15 residues. The CDR3 DNA reads as TGTGCCAGCAGCGTGACTAGTCCGAACACCGGGGAGCTGTTTTTT. This gives the protein CASSVTSPNTGELFF. The full variable domain, in which reference TRBV3-1 and TRBJ2-2 provide the parts outside the CDR3, is DTAVSQTPKYLVTQMGNDKSIKCEQNLGHDTMYWYKQDSKKFLKIMFSYNNKELIINETVPNRFSPKSPDKAHLNLHINSLELGDSAVYFCASSVTSPNTGELFFGEGSRLTVL.

This clonotype was detected many times. The rearrangement uses TRBV7-2 and TRBJ2-5; D unclear. The germline gives CDR1 SGHTA, CDR2 FQGNSA. The CDR3 runs 14 residues. The V and J ends lost 1 base and 5 bases respectively, with 11 bases between them. The CDR3: CASSLVLGVETQYF. The CDR3, as DNA: TGTGCCAGCAGCTTAGTCCTGGGTGTTGAGACCCAGTACTTC.

This clonotype was found a few times. The chain recombines TRBV29-1 with TRBJ1-1, with D unclear. The CDR3 sequence is 12 residues long. CDR1 is SQVTM, CDR2 ANQGSEA, per germline. Trimming removed 4 bases at V and 4 bases at J, with 10 bases between. CDR3 DNA sequence: TGCAGCGTTGGGACCCTGGGCACTGAAGCTTTCTTT. Its translation: CSVGTLGTEAFF. The whole variable domain, filled in from reference TRBV29-1 and TRBJ1-1, reads SAVISQKPSRDICQRGTSLTIQCQVDSQVTMMFWYRQQPGQSLTLIATANQGSEATYESGFVIDKFPISRPNLTFSTLTVSNMSPEDSSIYLCSVGTLGTEAFFGQGTRLTVV.

This clonotype has just a few counts. The chain has TRBV18 and TRBJ2-2; D gene unclear. Trimming took 2 bases from V and 1 from J, leaving 5 bases between them. The germline V gene encodes CDR1 KGHSH and CDR2 LQKENI. This CDR3 has 14 residues. The CDR3 reads CASSPFWNTGELFF. The DNA for the CDR3 is TGTGCCAGCTCACCATTTTGGAACACCGGGGAGCTGTTTTTT.

This clonotype has at least ten counts. V usage is TRBV18 and J usage is TRBJ2-7, with 7 bases identical to TRBD1. The CDR3 spans 13 residues. The trim removed 5 bases at V and 7 bases at J, leaving 8 bases unmatched. Germline CDR1 and CDR2: KGHSH and LQKENI. CDR3 DNA sequence: TGTGCCAGCTCAGACCGGGACAGAGGGGAGCAGTACTTC. It yields the protein CASSDRDRGEQYF.

J is TRBJ1-2 and V is TRBV6-5, with D maybe TRBD1 (5 bases). Germline CDR1 MNHEY, CDR2 SVGAGI. Trimming took off 0 bases at V and 8 bases at J, with 13 bases between the two ends. This CDR3 contains 14 residues. The CDR3 spells CASSYSGPHEGYTF. The CDR3 DNA reads TGTGCCAGCAGTTACTCGGGACCCCATGAGGGCTACACCTTC.

In this sample, this clonotype turned up many times. This chain uses TRBV20-1 with TRBJ2-3; TRBD1 aligns across 10 bases. Trimming removed 4 bases from V and 3 bases from J; junction bases left unmatched: 10. This CDR3 is 16 amino acids long. Germline CDR1 reads DFQATT; CDR2 reads SNEGSKA (reference sequence). CDR3 region: CSAIMSGTGVTDTQYF. The CDR3 bases are TGCAGTGCTATTATGTCCGGGACAGGGGTTACAGATACGCAGTATTTT.

This clonotype was seen many times. The V gene is TRBV7-2, the J gene TRBJ2-7, with 10 bases matching TRBD1. With V trimmed by 5 bases and J by 4 bases, 5 bases remained unmatched. Looked up from germline, CDR1 is SGHTA and CDR2 is FQGNSA. This CDR3 has 14 amino acids. CDR3 amino acids: CASSLDRGRYEQYF. CDR3 coding DNA: TGTGCCAGCAGCCTAGACAGGGGGCGATACGAGCAGTACTTC.

This clonotype has just a few counts. This chain uses TRBV27 with TRBJ2-2; 8 bases match TRBD2. The ends lost 6 bases at V and 3 bases at J; junction bases unmatched: 15. The CDR3 loop spans 18 amino acids. CDR1 MNHEY and CDR2 SMNVEV come from the germline V gene (reference sequence). The CDR3 nucleotides read TGTGCCAGCAGAACCTTCTTGGCGGGAGGCCGGGACACCGGGGAGCTGTTTTTT. Amino acid sequence: CASRTFLAGGRDTGELFF.

This clonotype was recorded many times. This sequence joins TRBV18 and TRBJ1-1, with 8 bases matching TRBD1. The V and J ends lost 2 bases and 6 bases, in that order; junction bases with no gene match: 5. The CDR3 covers 14 residues. Germline lookup yields CDR1 KGHSH and CDR2 LQKENI. The CDR3 nucleotides read TGTGCCAGCTCACCAGGGCAGGGGGCCTCTGAAGCTTTCTTT. Translating gives CASSPGQGASEAFF. The full variable domain, rest sourced from reference TRBV18 and TRBJ1-1, is NAGVMQNPRHLVRRRGQEARLRCSPMKGHSHVYWYRQLPEEGLKFMVYLQKENIIDESGMPKERFSAEFPKEGPSILRIQQVVRGDSAAYFCASSPGQGASEAFFGQGTRLTVV.

This clonotype has ten or more counts. The rearrangement links TRBV7-2 to TRBJ2-2, with 11 bases aligning to TRBD2. The CDR3 runs 16 residues. The V gene's germline CDR1 is SGHTA and CDR2 FQGNSA. Unmatched junction bases numbered 7, after V lost 5 bases and J lost 5 bases. CDR3 region: CASSISGRAGTGELFF. The CDR3 bases are TGTGCCAGCAGCATTAGCGGGAGGGCGGGAACCGGGGAGCTGTTTTTT.

V usage is TRBV4-1 and J usage is TRBJ1-1; 7 bases fit TRBD1. The germline CDR1 and CDR2 sequences are MGHRA and YSYEKL. The CDR3 totals 19 residues. J gave up 0 bases and V 1 base, and 14 bases lay outside the gene matches. CDR3 DNA: TGCGCCAGCAGCCAAGGGCCATTACAGGGGATGATAATGAACACTGAAGCTTTCTTT. It encodes CASSQGPLQGMIMNTEAFF.

The J gene is TRBJ1-1, the V gene TRBV19; D uncertain. The germline CDR1 and CDR2 sequences are LNHDA and SQIVND (reference sequence). The germline V and J ends were trimmed by 7 bases and 7 bases, with 10 bases remaining between them. The CDR3 runs to 11 residues. The CDR3 DNA is TGTGCCAGTACGACATCCGGTGAAGCTTTCTTT. Translation: CASTTSGEAFF.

V is TRBV15 and J is TRBJ1-1; a possible D gene is TRBD1 (6 bases). V was clipped by 1 base and J by 3 bases, with 9 bases between them. Germline-derived CDR1 and CDR2 are LNHNV and YYDKDF (reference sequence). The CDR3 totals 14 residues. The chain's CDR3 is CATSRVRQDTEAFF. The CDR3 bases are TGTGCCACCAGCAGAGTTCGACAGGACACTGAAGCTTTCTTT.

This clonotype has a handful of counts. The V call is TRBV7-3, the J call TRBJ1-2; tentatively, D is TRBD1 (5 bases). The CDR3 has 13 amino acids. The germline CDR1 and CDR2 sequences are SGHTA and FQGTGA. The V end lost 2 bases, the J end lost 6 bases, and 10 bases lay between the germline ends. The CDR3 is CASSLEGIDGYTF. CDR3 nucleotides: TGTGCCAGCAGCTTAGAGGGGATCGATGGCTACACCTTC.

This clonotype came up a few times. The rearrangement joins TRBV18 to TRBJ2-7; 7 positions agree with TRBD1. Germline assignment: CDR1 KGHSH and CDR2 LQKENI. The junction had 8 bases not matched to a gene; V was cut back by 5 bases and J by 4 bases. There are 14 residues in the CDR3. CDR3 protein: CASSAGTAHYEQYF. In DNA form, the CDR3 reads TGTGCCAGCTCAGCCGGGACAGCTCATTACGAGCAGTACTTC. Using reference TRBV18 and TRBJ2-7 for the parts outside the CDR3, the full variable domain is NAGVMQNPRHLVRRRGQEARLRCSPMKGHSHVYWYRQLPEEGLKFMVYLQKENIIDESGMPKERFSAEFPKEGPSILRIQQVVRGDSAAYFCASSAGTAHYEQYFGPGTRLTVT.

The chain links TRBV27 to TRBJ2-7; a weak D match, TRBD2 (5 bases). The germline V gene has CDR1 MNHEY and CDR2 SMNVEV (reference sequence). Trimming shortened V by 8 bases and J by 6 bases, and 26 bases separated the two germline ends. This CDR3 contains 16 residues. The CDR3 loop reads CASGPGVPTRGGEQYF. The CDR3 DNA reads TGTGCCAGCGGACCCGGGGTACCCACGAGAGGTGGCGAGCAGTACTTC.

The chain combines TRBV7-6 with TRBJ2-1; 16 bases map to TRBD2. The CDR3 extends over 20 amino acids. Germline V gene data show CDR1 as SGHVS and CDR2 as FNYEAQ. With 0 bases clipped from V and 0 bases from J, the junction kept 5 bases outside the gene matches. CDR3 in amino acids: CASSLAGGTSGRDSYNEQFF. CDR3 coding DNA: TGTGCCAGCAGCTTAGCGGGAGGGACTAGCGGGAGGGACTCCTACAATGAGCAGTTCTTC.

This clonotype was detected ten times or more. This chain uses TRBV7-2 with TRBJ2-7; 13 bases match TRBD2. This CDR3 contains 18 residues. The V segment lost 2 bases and the J segment 5 bases; nucleotides outside the gene matches: 12. Looked up from germline, CDR1 is SGHTA and CDR2 is FQGNSA. CDR3 nucleotide sequence: TGTGCCAGCAGCTTAAGCGTACTAGCGGGAGGGCCTATCGACGAGCAGTACTTC. Translated: CASSLSVLAGGPIDEQYF.

There are many counts of this clonotype. The chain has TRBV30 and TRBJ2-1; D is ambiguous. Trimming left V 0 bases short and J 6 bases short, with 3 bases between. Germline CDR1 and CDR2: GTSNPN and SVGIG (reference sequence). This CDR3 is 11 amino acids long. In DNA form, the CDR3 reads TGTGCCTGGAGTGTACCCAATGAGCAGTTCTTC. Protein: CAWSVPNEQFF.

About this clonotype: A single base separates this from a much larger clone, so it may be a read error. This rearrangement joins TRBV27 to TRBJ2-7; a possible D gene is TRBD2 (5 bases). The CDR3 contains 14 residues. Germline V gives CDR1 MNHEY, CDR2 SMNVEV (reference sequence). V was trimmed by 5 bases and J by 3 bases, leaving 14 bases between them. CDR3 sequence: CASSKHGNGYEQYF. CDR3 sequence (DNA): TGTGCCAGCAGTAAGCACGGGAACGGCTACGAGCAGTACTTC.

This clonotype was recorded at least ten times. The V call is TRBV11-3, the J call TRBJ2-1; D remains unclear. In germline, CDR1 is SGHNT, CDR2 YENEEA. V lost 1 base, J lost 7 bases, and 11 bases lay in between. CDR3 length equals 14 residues. The CDR3 sequence: CASSLGGKTNEQFF. The DNA for the CDR3 is TGTGCCAGCAGCTTAGGGGGTAAAACGAATGAGCAGTTCTTC.

This chain connects TRBV6-1 to TRBJ2-1; D is possibly TRBD1 (6 bases). CDR1 MNHNS and CDR2 SASEGT come from the germline V gene. V lost 6 bases and J 1 base, leaving 16 bases between the germline ends. The CDR3 loop spans 16 amino acids. The CDR3 DNA reads TGTGCCAGCAGCCTACAGGGTTCCCTATCCTACAATGAGCAGTTCTTC. This sequence encodes CASSLQGSLSYNEQFF.

This clonotype appeared a few times. CDR3 region: CASSQGGAGNEQFF. Here the CDR3 DNA reads TGTGCCAGCAGCCAGGGGGGTGCGGGCAATGAGCAGTTCTTC. V and J are TRBV3-1 and TRBJ2-1; D may be TRBD2 (6 bases). V lost 3 bases, J lost 6 bases, and 12 bases lay in between. CDR3 length: 14 residues. Per the germline V gene, CDR1 is LGHDT and CDR2 is YNNKEL (reference sequence).

This clonotype came up many times. This chain connects TRBV7-9 to TRBJ2-3, with no clear D. V was pared by 4 bases and J by 2 bases, with 7 bases between. Germline-derived CDR1 and CDR2 are SEHNR and FQNEAQ (reference sequence). The CDR3 has 13 amino acids. The CDR3 region is CASSYPDTDTQYF. The CDR3 DNA is TGTGCCAGCAGCTACCCAGACACAGATACGCAGTATTTT.

There are many counts of this clonotype. The chain links TRBV3-1 to TRBJ2-3; D is perhaps TRBD2 (5 bases). Trimming removed 4 bases at V and 6 bases at J, with 8 bases between. The CDR3 runs to 12 residues. Germline V gene data show CDR1 as LGHDT and CDR2 as YNNKEL (reference sequence). CDR3: CASSRSGDTQYF. Written as DNA, the CDR3 is TGTGCCAGCAGCCGGTCGGGGGATACGCAGTATTTT.

A note on this clonotype: A much larger clone differs by one base, so this may be a read error. The chain has TRBV11-1 and TRBJ2-6; maybe TRBD1 (5 bases). Germline V lookup: CDR1 SGHAT, CDR2 FQDESV (reference sequence). The CDR3 sequence is 16 residues long. Between the trimmed V and J ends, which lost 5 bases and 0 bases, there was a span of 11 bases. The CDR3, as DNA: TGTGCCAGCAGCAACCGCACAGGCTCTGGGGCCAACGTCCTGACTTTC. It translates to CASSNRTGSGANVLTF.